A single sample gave rise to the 3 T cell receptor beta chains below, sequenced in a study of CD8 T cells in ankylosing spondylitis. Study results and limitations: Within ankylosing spondylitis blood, a TCR beta motif made up of seven or eight highly homologous variants appeared to be characteristic.

No antigen has been assigned to these receptors. MiXCR, applied by TCRdb to the 5' RACE reads, yields one record per CDR3 protein. The data contain roughly 400,000 distinct CDR3 sequences, about 22% of them singletons. The sample taken for sequencing was blood, either unsorted or a sorted T cell fraction (not recorded which). The receptor set was obtained from a male donor with ankylosing spondylitis.

The chain has TRBV25-1 and TRBJ2-7, with no clear D. The CDR3 is 12 amino acids. Trimming shortened V by 1 base and J by 4 bases, and 5 bases separated the two germline ends. Germline CDR1 is MGHDK and CDR2 is SYGVNS. CDR3 nucleotides: TGTGCCAGCAGTGAATTGTCGTACGAGCAGTACTTC. Residues: CASSELSYEQYF.

In its sample, this clonotype was seen a few times. This chain links TRBV28 with TRBJ1-6; unclear D gene. The V end was cut by 3 bases, the J end by 4 bases, with 7 bases between. Germline CDR1 and CDR2: MDHEN and SYDVKM. The CDR3 is made up of 14 amino acids. CDR3 DNA: TGTGCCAGCAGTTTCCAAAGTTATAATTCACCCCTCCACTTT. This translates into CASSFQSYNSPLHF.

This clonotype was found a few times. The chain is built from TRBV20-1 and TRBJ1-5; tentatively, D is TRBD1 (5 bases). The CDR3 contains 14 residues. Trimming cost V 6 bases and J 3 bases, with 15 bases left between them. The germline V gene encodes CDR1 DFQATT and CDR2 SNEGSKA (reference sequence). CDR3 in DNA: TGCAGTGCCCATTTCGGACAAGACAATCAGCCCCAGCATTTT. It codes for CSAHFGQDNQPQHF.